These 28 T cell receptor beta chains originate from one sample sequenced in a study of shared clonotypes between healthy human individuals. Some clones are missing from TCRdb's copy, which holds only in-frame ones; the method was immunoSEQ multiplex PCR. The sample includes hundreds of thousands of clones, around 73% of them seen just once. The material sequenced was memory CD4+ T cells sorted from blood. Subset given: CD45RA-negative fraction. All receptors come from a woman aged 30 to 39 in good health.

The genes are TRBV7-7 and TRBJ2-2; D assignment may be TRBD1 or TRBD2 (6 bases each). Germline CDR1 is SSHAT and CDR2 is FNYEAQ (reference sequence). The ends were cut back, 3 bases at V and 0 bases at J, with 11 bases in the middle. The CDR3 loop spans 16 amino acids. The CDR3 region has the DNA TGTGCCAGCAGCTTGGTGGGGGGCTCGAACACCGGGGAGCTGTTTTTT. Amino acid sequence: CASSLVGGSNTGELFF.

With respect to this clone: Other DNA variants within this sample encode the same CDR3. The chain recombines TRBV7-9 with TRBJ1-2, with 10 bases matching TRBD1. CDR3 length: 15 residues. Germline assignment: CDR1 SEHNR and CDR2 FQNEAQ (reference sequence). Trimming at V came to 5 bases and at J to 4 bases, leaving 7 bases not matched to a gene. The CDR3 region is CASSSPGQGIYGYTF. The DNA of the CDR3 is TGTGCCAGCAGCAGCCCGGGACAGGGGATCTATGGCTACACCTTC.

The DNA for the CDR3 is TGCAGCGTTGCCCTGGTGGCTGGGGCCAACGTCCTGACTTTC. As protein: CSVALVAGANVLTF. The chain combines TRBV29-1 with TRBJ2-6; D is uncertain. CDR3 length: 14 amino acids. V lost 4 bases, J lost 2 bases, and 9 bases lay in between. Germline V CDR1 and CDR2: SQVTM, ANQGSEA.

V usage is TRBV29-1 and J usage is TRBJ2-5, with D unclear. The V and J ends lost 1 base and 7 bases respectively, with 10 bases between them. In germline, CDR1 is SQVTM, CDR2 ANQGSEA. CDR3 size: 12 residues. The CDR3 sequence: CSVEVNPGTQYF. As DNA, the CDR3 is TGCAGCGTTGAAGTGAATCCCGGGACCCAGTACTTC.

The chain has TRBV11-2 and TRBJ2-7; 9 positions match TRBD1. V shed 2 bases, J shed 5 bases, and the junction held 4 bases outside the gene matches. There are 14 residues in the CDR3. Germline CDR1 reads SGHAT; CDR2 reads FQNNGV. The CDR3 sequence: CASSLRTGANEQYF. The DNA of the CDR3 is TGTGCCAGCAGCTTACGGACAGGGGCCAACGAGCAGTACTTC.

The chain links TRBV19 to TRBJ1-4; D ambiguous. Germline assignment: CDR1 LNHDA and CDR2 SQIVND (reference sequence). Trimming pared 7 bases from V and 8 bases from J, leaving 20 bases between. The CDR3 totals 15 residues. This CDR3 reads CASNLPKGKNEKLFF. In DNA, the CDR3 is TGTGCCAGTAATCTCCCTAAGGGCAAAAACGAAAAACTGTTTTTT.

The rearrangement uses TRBV5-1 and TRBJ2-7; 9 bases are a match to TRBD1. CDR1 is SGHRS, CDR2 YFSETQ, per germline. The ends lost 0 bases at V and 7 bases at J; junction bases unmatched: 14. The CDR3 sequence is 17 residues long. The CDR3 sequence is CASSLGPPGQGKGEQYF. CDR3 DNA: TGCGCCAGCAGCTTGGGGCCACCGGGACAGGGCAAGGGTGAGCAGTACTTC.

This clone was seen once. The gene calls are TRBV29-1 and TRBJ1-2, with 8 bases fitting TRBD1. After removal of 5 bases from V and 7 bases from J, the junction contained 9 bases not matched to a gene. This CDR3 contains 13 residues. Germline CDR1 is SQVTM and CDR2 is ANQGSEA. CDR3 nucleotides: TGCAGCGTTCAGTCGGCAGGGGGCCTTGGCTACACCTTC. Protein product: CSVQSAGGLGYTF.

This sequence joins TRBV2 and TRBJ2-1, with D possibly matching TRBD2 (6 bases). This CDR3 spans 17 amino acids. The germline gives CDR1 SNHLY, CDR2 FYNNEI. Trimming stripped 6 bases from V and 9 bases from J, with 27 bases between. In DNA form, the CDR3 reads TGTGCCAGCAGGAGGCGGCAGAGCCGGGAGAGATTCGGTGAGCAGTTCTTC. Its protein product is CASRRRQSRERFGEQFF.

V gene TRBV5-1 combines with J gene TRBJ2-5, with D perhaps matching TRBD1 or TRBD2 (5 bases each). The germline CDR1 and CDR2 sequences are SGHRS and YFSETQ. Deletions cut 1 base from V and 5 bases from J, with 9 bases between. The CDR3 extends over 13 amino acids. This chain's CDR3 is CASSLMGVETQYF. The DNA for the CDR3 is TGCGCCAGCAGCTTGATGGGGGTGGAGACCCAGTACTTC.

V usage is TRBV19 and J usage is TRBJ2-7; 9 bases align to TRBD2. With 6 bases clipped from V and 2 bases from J, the junction kept 11 bases outside the gene matches. Germline V gives CDR1 LNHDA, CDR2 SQIVND (reference sequence). CDR3 length: 16 amino acids. The CDR3 DNA sequence: TGTGCCAGTAGCCCCGGTTGGGCTAGCGGGACCTACGAGCAGTACTTC. Its translation is CASSPGWASGTYEQYF.

The V gene is TRBV7-9, the J gene TRBJ1-3; possibly TRBD1 for D (5 bases). Germline V gene sequence: CDR1 SEHNR, CDR2 FQNEAQ (reference sequence). The germline V and J ends were trimmed by 1 base and 1 base, with 11 bases remaining between them. There are 16 residues in the CDR3. The CDR3 spells CASSLVGRGSGNTIYF. The CDR3 nucleotides are TGTGCCAGCAGCTTAGTTGGGAGGGGTTCTGGAAACACCATATATTTT.

The CDR3 is CATSNGLGLNGYTF. The CDR3 DNA sequence: TGTGCCACCAGCAACGGCCTGGGGCTTAATGGCTACACCTTC. The chain employs TRBV15 and TRBJ1-2; perhaps TRBD1 as D (5 bases). This CDR3 region has 14 residues. Germline values: CDR1 LNHNV, CDR2 YYDKDF (reference sequence). The V end lost 4 bases, the J end lost 6 bases, and 15 bases lay between the germline ends.

This chain links TRBV20-1 with TRBJ1-1, with 7 bases fitting TRBD1. Germline lookup yields CDR1 DFQATT and CDR2 SNEGSKA (reference sequence). The V segment lost 7 bases and the J segment 6 bases; nucleotides outside the gene matches: 5. This CDR3 has 11 residues. CDR3 nucleotide sequence: TGCAGTGAACAGGGGATGGCTGAAGCTTTCTTT. It codes for CSEQGMAEAFF.

The chain joins TRBV19 to TRBJ1-1; D unclear. The germline V and J ends were trimmed by 7 bases and 0 bases, with 12 bases remaining between them. The CDR3 is 14 residues long. In germline, CDR1 is LNHDA, CDR2 SQIVND (reference sequence). The CDR3 sequence is CASIPGSMNTEAFF. The DNA for the CDR3 is TGTGCCAGTATCCCCGGCTCAATGAACACTGAAGCTTTCTTT.

As regards this clone: At one of its ends the junction is not consistent with the germline gene, which may arise from a read error. Other nucleotide sequences in the sample specify the same CDR3. CDR3 sequence reads: CASRPDSNQPQHF. The CDR3, as DNA: TGTGCCAGCAGGCCGGACAGCAACCAGCCCCAGCATTTT. This chain connects TRBV28 to TRBJ1-5, with D perhaps TRBD1 (6 bases). CDR3 length: 13 amino acids. Looked up from germline, CDR1 is MDHEN and CDR2 is SYDVKM.

The gene calls are TRBV5-5 and TRBJ2-5; unclear D gene. The CDR3 length is 14 residues. V lost 4 bases to trimming and J lost 2 bases, with 12 bases between them. CDR1 and CDR2 from the germline V gene are SGHKS and YYEKEE (reference sequence). The CDR3 loop is CASSSHHRQETQYF. In DNA, the CDR3 is TGTGCCAGCAGCAGCCACCATAGGCAAGAGACCCAGTACTTC.

The chain links TRBV19 to TRBJ2-7, with D tentatively TRBD1 (6 bases). CDR1 and CDR2 from the germline V gene are LNHDA and SQIVND (reference sequence). Trimming removed 3 bases from V and 1 base from J, with 19 bases in between. This CDR3 is built from 17 residues. CDR3 nucleotide sequence: TGTGCCAGTAGTATCGCCGTCCGCTTAGGGGGATCCTACGAGCAGTACTTC. It translates to CASSIAVRLGGSYEQYF.

This clone showed up just a few times. This chain uses TRBV28 with TRBJ1-2, with D possibly TRBD1 on 6 matching bases. V dropped 5 bases and J dropped 7 bases, with 8 bases sitting between them. The CDR3 is made up of 11 amino acids. Germline loops: CDR1 MDHEN, CDR2 SYDVKM. The CDR3 region has the DNA TGTGCCAGCAGTCAGACAGGTGGCTACACCTTC. Protein product: CASSQTGGYTF.

This clone was seen just once. The chain recombines TRBV5-1 with TRBJ2-3, with 8 bases that match TRBD1. With V trimmed by 5 bases and J by 0 bases, 5 bases remained unmatched. The germline gives CDR1 SGHRS, CDR2 YFSETQ. CDR3 length equals 15 residues. Here the CDR3 DNA reads TGCGCCAGCAGAGACAGGGGTACTAGCACAGATACGCAGTATTTT. It is translated as CASRDRGTSTDTQYF. Drawing the rest from reference TRBV5-1 and TRBJ2-3, the complete variable domain is KAGVTQTPRYLIKTRGQQVTLSCSPISGHRSVSWYQQTPGQGLQFLFEYFSETQRNKGNFPGRFSGRQFSNSRSEMNVSTLELGDSALYLCASRDRGTSTDTQYFGPGTRLTVL.

Regarding this clone: A read error may be the cause here, since a much bigger clone is one base away. The same CDR3 also results from other DNA sequences found in this sample. The chain combines TRBV27 with TRBJ2-7; tentatively, D is TRBD1 or TRBD2 (5 bases each). V dropped 3 bases and J dropped 2 bases, with 11 bases sitting between them. The CDR3 is made up of 14 amino acids. Germline V gene sequence: CDR1 MNHEY, CDR2 SMNVEV (reference sequence). The CDR3 protein is CASSFSQGPYEQYF. CDR3 in DNA: TGTGCCAGCAGTTTTAGCCAGGGACCCTACGAGCAGTACTTC.

This clone was seen a few times. The rearrangement links TRBV6-6 to TRBJ1-5; D unresolved. The V end lost 2 bases, the J end lost 0 bases, and 8 bases lay between the germline ends. The germline V gene has CDR1 MNHNY and CDR2 SVGAGI (reference sequence). There are 15 residues in the CDR3. CDR3 sequence (DNA): TGTGCCAGCAGTTACGGAGACCATAGCAATCAGCCCCAGCATTTT. Protein: CASSYGDHSNQPQHF.

The chain couples TRBV11-2 to TRBJ2-7, with D unresolved. The CDR3 runs to 13 residues. Trimming stripped 7 bases from V and 6 bases from J, with 16 bases between. Germline V gene lookup returns CDR1 SGHAT and CDR2 FQNNGV. The CDR3 DNA sequence: TGTGCCAGCACCGTCGACCCGACTCGCGAGCAGTACTTC. It is translated as CASTVDPTREQYF. The complete variable domain, with remaining parts taken from reference TRBV11-2 and TRBJ2-7, reads EAGVAQSPRYKIIEKRQSVAFWCNPISGHATLYWYQQILGQGPKLLIQFQNNGVVDDSQLPKDRFSAERLKGVDSTLKIQPAKLEDSAVYLCASTVDPTREQYFGPGTRLTVT.

The chain joins TRBV10-2 to TRBJ2-2; D perhaps matches TRBD1 (5 bases). With 4 bases removed from V and 6 bases from J, the gap between germline ends came to 9 bases. This CDR3 contains 13 residues. CDR1 WSHSY and CDR2 SAAADI come from the germline V gene. This CDR3 reads CASSAGLSGELFF. Here the CDR3 DNA reads TGCGCCAGCAGTGCAGGGCTATCCGGGGAGCTGTTTTTT.

The chain links TRBV5-1 to TRBJ2-3, with 11 bases matching TRBD2. After removal of 3 bases from V and 1 base from J, the junction contained 7 bases not matched to a gene. Germline CDR1 SGHRS, CDR2 YFSETQ. This CDR3 comprises 17 residues. The CDR3 protein is CASSSTSGSSGTDTQYF. Written as DNA, the CDR3 is TGCGCCAGCAGCTCTACTAGCGGGAGTAGTGGCACAGATACGCAGTATTTT.

In its sample, this clone was seen a few times. J is TRBJ1-2 and V is TRBV5-4; the D gene is possibly TRBD1 (6 bases). Germline values: CDR1 SGHNT, CDR2 YYREEE (reference sequence). The CDR3 contains 13 residues. V was pared by 4 bases and J by 14 bases, with 21 bases between. CDR3 bases: TGTGCCAGCAGCCCTAGTCAGGGGTGGTTTCATACCTTC. Protein: CASSPSQGWFHTF.

V usage is TRBV2 and J usage is TRBJ1-1, with 9 bases fitting TRBD1. CDR1 is SNHLY and CDR2 is FYNNEI in the germline V gene. Trimming cost V 6 bases and J 6 bases; bases outside gene matches: 8. This CDR3 is built from 14 residues. The CDR3 sequence: CASRRQGVEAEAFF. The DNA for the CDR3 is TGTGCCAGCAGGAGACAGGGGGTCGAGGCTGAAGCTTTCTTT. The full variable domain, completed using reference TRBV2 and TRBJ1-1, is EPEVTQTPSHQVTQMGQEVILRCVPISNHLYFYWYRQILGQKVEFLVSFYNNEISEKSEIFDDQFSVERPDGSNFTLKIRSTKLEDSAMYFCASRRQGVEAEAFFGQGTRLTVV.

Comments on this clone: Other DNA sequences in the sample encode the same CDR3. The chain couples TRBV30 to TRBJ2-3; no definite D call. Germline V gives CDR1 GTSNPN, CDR2 SVGIG (reference sequence). The CDR3 is 12 residues long. With 2 bases removed from V and 6 bases from J, the gap between germline ends came to 9 bases. CDR3 DNA sequence: TGTGCCTGGAGTCGAGGTCTGGATACGCAGTATTTT. It encodes CAWSRGLDTQYF.